This T cell receptor (beta chain) is drawn from a study of T-cell memory formation after mild COVID-19. Study findings and constraints: Pre-infection memory already had some responding clones, implying cross-reactive memory joined. CD4/CD8 balance held among clones contracting day 15 to 85, and later expanders leaned CD4+. CM and EM subsets held most contracting CD4+ clones; EMRA held CD8+ ones.

This clonotype was counted at least ten times. What it recognizes is unknown. TCRdb re-analysed the 5' RACE reads in MiXCR, keeping a single row per CDR3 protein. This sample has fewer than 250,000 distinct CDR3 sequences, with roughly a tenth found just once. CDR1 SGHTA and CDR2 FQGNSA come from the germline V gene. The CDR3 runs 14 residues. V lost 1 base and J lost 6, with 12 bases in between. The chain recombines TRBV7-2 with TRBJ1-2; D is possibly TRBD1 (5 bases). The receptor comes from a man aged 18 to 35 who had mild COVID-19 (a few samples of this study predate the infection). Cell type and time point are not known. The sample comprised PBMCs or a T cell subset sorted from them (not recorded which). CDR3 region: CASSLVGRADGYTF. As DNA, the CDR3 is TGTGCCAGCAGCTTAGTGGGCAGGGCTGATGGCTACACCTTC.